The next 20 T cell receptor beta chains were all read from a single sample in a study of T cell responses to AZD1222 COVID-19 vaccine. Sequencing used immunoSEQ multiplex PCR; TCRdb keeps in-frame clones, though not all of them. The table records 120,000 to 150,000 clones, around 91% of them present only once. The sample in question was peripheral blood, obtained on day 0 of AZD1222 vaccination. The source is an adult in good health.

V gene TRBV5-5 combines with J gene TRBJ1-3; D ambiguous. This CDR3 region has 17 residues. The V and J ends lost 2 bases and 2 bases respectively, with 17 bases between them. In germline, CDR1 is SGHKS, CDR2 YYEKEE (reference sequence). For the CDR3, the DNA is TGTGCCAGCAGCTTCCCCGCAATGTTCGGGCCTGGAAACACCATATATTTT. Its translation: CASSFPAMFGPGNTIYF.

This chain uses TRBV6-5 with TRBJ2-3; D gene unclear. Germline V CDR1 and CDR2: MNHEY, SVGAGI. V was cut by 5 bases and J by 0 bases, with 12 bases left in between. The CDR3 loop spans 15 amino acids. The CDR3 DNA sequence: TGTGCCAGCAGTCCCGCGTACTCTAGCACAGATACGCAGTATTTT. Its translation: CASSPAYSSTDTQYF.

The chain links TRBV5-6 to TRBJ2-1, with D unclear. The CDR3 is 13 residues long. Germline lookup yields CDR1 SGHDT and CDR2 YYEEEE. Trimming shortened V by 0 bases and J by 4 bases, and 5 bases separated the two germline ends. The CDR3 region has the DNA TGTGCCAGCAGCTTGGGACCGTACAATGAGCAGTTCTTC. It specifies CASSLGPYNEQFF.

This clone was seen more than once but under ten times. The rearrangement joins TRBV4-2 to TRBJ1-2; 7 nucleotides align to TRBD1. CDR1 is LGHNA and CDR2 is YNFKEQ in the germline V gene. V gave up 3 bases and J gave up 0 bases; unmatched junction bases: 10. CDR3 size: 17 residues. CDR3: CASSHPLRTGANYGYTF. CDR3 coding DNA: TGTGCCAGCAGCCACCCCTTAAGGACAGGCGCTAACTATGGCTACACCTTC.

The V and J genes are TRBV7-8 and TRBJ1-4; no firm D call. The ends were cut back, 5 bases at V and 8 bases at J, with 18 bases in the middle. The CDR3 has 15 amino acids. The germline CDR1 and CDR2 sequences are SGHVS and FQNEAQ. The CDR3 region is CASSPEGDYLEKLFF. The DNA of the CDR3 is TGTGCCAGCAGCCCCGAGGGCGACTACCTAGAAAAACTGTTTTTT.

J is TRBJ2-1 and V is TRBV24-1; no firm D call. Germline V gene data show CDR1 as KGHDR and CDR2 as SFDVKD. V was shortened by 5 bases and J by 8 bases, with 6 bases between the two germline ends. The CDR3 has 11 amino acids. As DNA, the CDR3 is TGTGCCACCAGTGGTCTCGATGAGCAGTTCTTC. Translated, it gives CATSGLDEQFF.

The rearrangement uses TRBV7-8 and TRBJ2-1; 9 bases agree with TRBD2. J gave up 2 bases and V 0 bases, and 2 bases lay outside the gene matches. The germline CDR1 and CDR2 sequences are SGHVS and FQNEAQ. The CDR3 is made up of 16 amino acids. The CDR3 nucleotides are TGTGCCAGCAGCTTAGCCGGCGGGGGGGCCTACAATGAGCAGTTCTTC. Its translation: CASSLAGGGAYNEQFF.

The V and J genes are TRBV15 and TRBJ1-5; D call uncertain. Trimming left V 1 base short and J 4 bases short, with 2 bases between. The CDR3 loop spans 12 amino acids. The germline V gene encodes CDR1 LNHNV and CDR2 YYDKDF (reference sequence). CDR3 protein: CATSRANQPQHF. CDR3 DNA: TGTGCCACCAGCAGAGCTAATCAGCCCCAGCATTTT. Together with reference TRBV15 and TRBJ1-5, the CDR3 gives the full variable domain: DAMVIQNPRYQVTQFGKPVTLSCSQTLNHNVMYWYQQKSSQAPKLLFHYYDKDFNNEADTPDNFQSRRPNTSFCFLDIRSPGLGDTAMYLCATSRANQPQHFGDGTRLSIL.

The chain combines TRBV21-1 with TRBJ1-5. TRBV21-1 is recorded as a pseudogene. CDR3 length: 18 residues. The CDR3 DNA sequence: TGTGCCAGCCGCTTCCCCTCCCGGAGGAAGGTTAGCAATCAGCCCCAGCATTTT. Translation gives CASRFPSRRKVSNQPQHF.

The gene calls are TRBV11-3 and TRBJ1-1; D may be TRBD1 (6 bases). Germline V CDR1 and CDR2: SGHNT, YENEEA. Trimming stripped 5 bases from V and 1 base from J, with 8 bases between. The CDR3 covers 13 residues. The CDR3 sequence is CASSGQSNTEAFF. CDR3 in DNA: TGTGCCAGCAGCGGACAGTCGAACACTGAAGCTTTCTTT. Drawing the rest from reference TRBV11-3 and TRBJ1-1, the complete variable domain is EAGVVQSPRYKIIEKKQPVAFWCNPISGHNTLYWYLQNLGQGPELLIRYENEEAVDDSQLPKDRFSAERLKGVDSTLKIQPAELGDSAVYLCASSGQSNTEAFFGQGTRLTVV.

CDR3 DNA: TGTGCCAGTAGTATCTCTTTAGCGGGGGGATCTCAGGAGCAGTTCTTC. The encoded protein is CASSISLAGGSQEQFF. This chain uses TRBV19 with TRBJ2-1; 10 bases are a match to TRBD2. J lost 10 bases, V lost 3 bases, and 12 bases had no gene match. CDR3 length: 16 amino acids. Germline V gene lookup returns CDR1 LNHDA and CDR2 SQIVND (reference sequence).

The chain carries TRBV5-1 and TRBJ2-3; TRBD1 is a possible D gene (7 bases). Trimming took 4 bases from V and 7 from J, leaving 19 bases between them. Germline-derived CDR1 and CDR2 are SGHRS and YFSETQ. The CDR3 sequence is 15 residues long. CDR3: CASSAGTESGNTQYF. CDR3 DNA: TGCGCCAGCAGCGCGGGGACAGAGAGCGGCAATACGCAGTATTTT. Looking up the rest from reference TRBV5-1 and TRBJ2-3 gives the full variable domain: KAGVTQTPRYLIKTRGQQVTLSCSPISGHRSVSWYQQTPGQGLQFLFEYFSETQRNKGNFPGRFSGRQFSNSRSEMNVSTLELGDSALYLCASSAGTESGNTQYFGPGTRLTVL.

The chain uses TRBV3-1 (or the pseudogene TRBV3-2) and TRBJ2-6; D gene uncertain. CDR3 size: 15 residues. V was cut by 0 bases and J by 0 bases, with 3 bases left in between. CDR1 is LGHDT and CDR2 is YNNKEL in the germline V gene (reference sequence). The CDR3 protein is CASSQDISGANVLTF. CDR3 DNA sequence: TGTGCCAGCAGCCAAGATATCTCTGGGGCCAACGTCCTGACTTTC.

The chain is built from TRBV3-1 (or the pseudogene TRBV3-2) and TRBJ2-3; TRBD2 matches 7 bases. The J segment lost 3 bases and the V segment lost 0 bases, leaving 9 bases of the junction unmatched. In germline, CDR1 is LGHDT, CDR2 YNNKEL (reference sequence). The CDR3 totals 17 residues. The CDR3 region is CASSQDRGRASTDTQYF. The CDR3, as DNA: TGTGCCAGCAGCCAAGATCGGGGGAGGGCCAGTACAGATACGCAGTATTTT.

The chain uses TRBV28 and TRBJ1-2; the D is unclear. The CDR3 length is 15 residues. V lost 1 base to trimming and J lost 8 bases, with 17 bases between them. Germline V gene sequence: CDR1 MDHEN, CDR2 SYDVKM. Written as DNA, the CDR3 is TGTGCCAGCAGTTTATTCGGCCCCCCAAAAGGGGGCTACACCTTC. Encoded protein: CASSLFGPPKGGYTF.

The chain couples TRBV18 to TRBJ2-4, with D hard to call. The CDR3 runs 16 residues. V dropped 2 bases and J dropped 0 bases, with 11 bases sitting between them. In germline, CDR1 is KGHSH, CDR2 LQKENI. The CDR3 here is CASSPAAGVAKNIQYF. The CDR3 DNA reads TGTGCCAGCTCACCAGCGGCAGGCGTAGCCAAAAACATTCAGTACTTC. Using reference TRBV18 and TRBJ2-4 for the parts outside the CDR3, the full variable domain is NAGVMQNPRHLVRRRGQEARLRCSPMKGHSHVYWYRQLPEEGLKFMVYLQKENIIDESGMPKERFSAEFPKEGPSILRIQQVVRGDSAAYFCASSPAAGVAKNIQYFGAGTRLSVL.

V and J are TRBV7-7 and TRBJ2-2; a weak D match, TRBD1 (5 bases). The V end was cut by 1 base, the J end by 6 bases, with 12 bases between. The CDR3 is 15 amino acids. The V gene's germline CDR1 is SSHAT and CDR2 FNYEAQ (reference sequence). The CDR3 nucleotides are TGTGCCAGCAGCTTAGAGGCAGGGCTGTCCGGGGAGCTGTTTTTT. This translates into CASSLEAGLSGELFF.

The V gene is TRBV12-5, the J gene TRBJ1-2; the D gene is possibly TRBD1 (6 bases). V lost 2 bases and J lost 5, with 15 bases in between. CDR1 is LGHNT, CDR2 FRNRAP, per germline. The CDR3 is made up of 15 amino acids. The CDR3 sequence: CASGLPSGHRYGYTF. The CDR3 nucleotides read TGTGCTAGTGGTTTGCCTTCGGGACACCGATATGGCTACACCTTC.

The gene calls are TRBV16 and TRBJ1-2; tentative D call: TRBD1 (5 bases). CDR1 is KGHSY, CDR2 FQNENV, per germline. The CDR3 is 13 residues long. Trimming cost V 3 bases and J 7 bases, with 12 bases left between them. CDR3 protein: CASSQGTSGGYTF. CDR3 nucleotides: TGTGCCAGCAGCCAGGGGACGAGCGGTGGCTACACCTTC.

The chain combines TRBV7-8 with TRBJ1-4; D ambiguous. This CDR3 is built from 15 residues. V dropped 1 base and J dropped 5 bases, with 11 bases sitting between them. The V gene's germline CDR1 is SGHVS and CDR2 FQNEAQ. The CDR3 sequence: CASSLGLAGNEKLFF. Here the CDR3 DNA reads TGTGCCAGCAGCTTAGGGCTGGCGGGCAATGAAAAACTGTTTTTT.